In this sample, the clone carrying this TCR beta chain turned up a few times. The antigen is unknown. The sample is drawn from a study of cytomegalovirus exposure and HLA in healthy donors. The PCR employed 60 Vbeta primers together with 13 Jbeta primers. Sequencing used immunoSEQ multiplex PCR; TCRdb keeps in-frame clones, though not all of them. The table has around 130,000 clones, approximately 84% seen once; the top ten hold roughly 1.5%. Germline assignment: CDR1 GTSNPN and CDR2 SVGIG (reference sequence). Trimming pared 4 bases from V and 8 bases from J, leaving 2 bases between. CDR3 size: 9 residues. Study outcomes and limitations: Per a prior analysis, the majority of TCR beta V segments were productive roughly 90% or roughly 30% of the time. It was reported that the classifier diagnosed cytomegalovirus status with high specificity and sensitivity in both the original and validation cohorts.

Material: PBMCs. The sequence was collected from a woman under 30 in good health and CMV-seronegative. The chain couples TRBV30 to TRBJ1-4; D remains ambiguous. The CDR3 region has the DNA TGTGCCTGGACAGAAAAACTGTTTTTT. Protein: CAWTEKLFF.